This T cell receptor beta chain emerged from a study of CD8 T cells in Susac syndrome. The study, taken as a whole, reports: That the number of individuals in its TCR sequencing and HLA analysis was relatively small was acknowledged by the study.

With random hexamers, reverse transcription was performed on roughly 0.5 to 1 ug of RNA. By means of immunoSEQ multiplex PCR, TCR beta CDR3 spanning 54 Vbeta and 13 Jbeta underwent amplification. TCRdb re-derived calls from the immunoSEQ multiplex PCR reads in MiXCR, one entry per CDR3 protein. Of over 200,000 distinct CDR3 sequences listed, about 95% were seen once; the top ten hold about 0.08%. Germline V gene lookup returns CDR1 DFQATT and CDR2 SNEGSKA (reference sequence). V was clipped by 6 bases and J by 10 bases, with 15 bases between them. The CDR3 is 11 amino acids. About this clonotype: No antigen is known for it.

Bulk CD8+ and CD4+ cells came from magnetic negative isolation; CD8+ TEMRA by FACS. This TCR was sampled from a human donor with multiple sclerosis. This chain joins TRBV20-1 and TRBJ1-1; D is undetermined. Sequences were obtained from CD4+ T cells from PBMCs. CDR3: CSANKMLRAFF. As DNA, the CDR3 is TGCAGTGCCAACAAAATGTTGAGAGCTTTCTTT.